This TCR beta chain was profiled in a study of CD8 T cells in Susac syndrome. Findings and limits, study-wide: The study recognized that the number of individuals in its TCR sequencing and HLA analysis was relatively small.

As to this clonotype: Its specificity is not known.

With random hexamers, reverse transcription was performed on roughly 0.5 to 1 ug of RNA. A multiplex approach, immunoSEQ multiplex PCR, amplified TCR beta CDR3 across 54 Vbeta and 13 Jbeta. MiXCR, run by TCRdb on the immunoSEQ multiplex PCR reads, gives a single entry per CDR3 protein. The table includes hundreds of thousands of distinct CDR3 sequences, 65% to 90% detected once. The CD8+ and CD4+ T cells were negatively isolated, with the TEMRA cells enriched by FACS. The source is a human donor with multiple sclerosis. Sequenced sample: CD8+ T cells from PBMCs.

The CDR3 sequence is CASTDSSTSGRQETQYF. The CDR3 DNA follows: TGTGCCAGCACCGATAGCAGCACTAGCGGGCGTCAAGAGACCCAGTACTTC. This rearrangement joins TRBV11-2 to TRBJ2-5; 9 bases match TRBD2. The CDR3 covers 17 residues. The V segment lost 7 bases and the J segment 2 bases; nucleotides outside the gene matches: 14. Germline CDR1 reads SGHAT; CDR2 reads FQNNGV.